These 32 T cell receptor beta chains were all obtained from the same sample, sequenced in a study of CD8 T cells in Susac syndrome. It was with random hexamers that roughly 0.5 to 1 ug RNA was reverse transcribed. TCRdb called the immunoSEQ multiplex PCR reads again in MiXCR, with one record for every CDR3 protein. The table has hundreds of thousands of distinct CDR3 sequences, more than 80% seen once; the top ten hold 0.09% to 0.15%. Input material: CD8+ T cells from PBMCs. Receptor source: a human donor with multiple sclerosis.

This sequence joins TRBV4-1 and TRBJ1-4; TRBD1 is a possible D gene (5 bases). Deletions cut 8 bases from V and 6 bases from J, with 16 bases between. This CDR3 is built from 14 residues. Germline assignment: CDR1 MGHRA and CDR2 YSYEKL. CDR3 residues: CASGLTATHEKLFF. In DNA, the CDR3 is TGCGCCAGCGGCTTGACAGCGACACATGAAAAACTGTTTTTT.

J is TRBJ2-3 and V is TRBV27; D not resolved. With 4 bases removed from V and 2 bases from J, the gap between germline ends came to 16 bases. This CDR3 is built from 16 residues. CDR1 is MNHEY and CDR2 is SMNVEV in the germline V gene (reference sequence). CDR3 nucleotides: TGTGCCAGCAGTTCATACGGCCCTCCCTCCACAGATACGCAGTATTTT. Translating it yields CASSSYGPPSTDTQYF.

V usage is TRBV29-1 and J usage is TRBJ2-6; the D is unclear. Looked up from germline, CDR1 is SQVTM and CDR2 is ANQGSEA. The CDR3 totals 13 residues. Trimming cost V 4 bases and J 4 bases, with 8 bases left between them. The CDR3 reads CSVVGTGANVLTF. In nucleotides, the CDR3 is TGCAGCGTTGTCGGAACCGGGGCCAACGTCCTGACTTTC.

This sequence joins TRBV7-9 and TRBJ2-5; D might be TRBD1 (6 bases). Between the trimmed V and J ends, which lost 5 bases and 5 bases, there was a span of 15 bases. CDR3 length equals 14 residues. CDR1 and CDR2 from the germline V gene are SEHNR and FQNEAQ (reference sequence). The CDR3 loop reads CASSASYRVETQYF. DNA of the CDR3: TGTGCCAGCAGCGCGTCCTACAGGGTGGAGACCCAGTACTTC.

V and J are TRBV5-4 and TRBJ2-5; the D is unclear. Trimming took 3 bases from V and 0 from J, leaving 9 bases between them. Germline lookup yields CDR1 SGHNT and CDR2 YYREEE (reference sequence). This CDR3 spans 14 amino acids. CDR3 protein: CASSYRTDQETQYF. The DNA for the CDR3 is TGTGCCAGCAGCTACCGGACGGACCAAGAGACCCAGTACTTC.

The CDR3 DNA sequence: TGTGCCAGCAGCTACGAAGAGGGCACGGGCAATGAGCAGTTCTTC. As protein: CASSYEEGTGNEQFF. The genes are TRBV7-9 and TRBJ2-1, with D possibly TRBD2 on 5 matching bases. The CDR3 totals 15 residues. Germline-derived CDR1 and CDR2 are SEHNR and FQNEAQ (reference sequence). Trimming removed 4 bases from V and 6 bases from J, with 16 bases in between.

V is TRBV7-9 and J is TRBJ2-5, with TRBD1 matching over 9 bases. Germline V CDR1 and CDR2: SEHNR, FQNEAQ (reference sequence). The CDR3 length is 14 residues. The V and J ends lost 6 bases and 4 bases, in that order; junction bases with no gene match: 6. The CDR3 protein is CASRQGQGRETQYF. The CDR3 coding sequence is TGTGCCAGCAGGCAGGGACAGGGAAGAGAGACCCAGTACTTC.

J is TRBJ1-1 and V is TRBV2; D unresolved. The CDR3 length is 14 residues. Germline V gives CDR1 SNHLY, CDR2 FYNNEI. Trimming cost V 3 bases and J 3 bases, with 11 bases left between them. The CDR3: CASSELSGYTEAFF. The CDR3 nucleotides read TGTGCCAGCAGTGAGTTATCGGGTTACACTGAAGCTTTCTTT.

The chain recombines TRBV5-6 with TRBJ1-5; D is unclear. The germline V gene encodes CDR1 SGHDT and CDR2 YYEEEE. Trimming removed 2 bases from V and 0 bases from J, with 9 bases in between. The CDR3 sequence is 15 residues long. CDR3 DNA sequence: TGTGCCAGCAGCTTATTCGGCACTAGCAATCAGCCCCAGCATTTT. As protein: CASSLFGTSNQPQHF.

The genes are TRBV19 and TRBJ1-5; D uncertain. Germline V gives CDR1 LNHDA, CDR2 SQIVND (reference sequence). There are 14 residues in the CDR3. V dropped 4 bases and J dropped 3 bases, with 10 bases sitting between them. The CDR3 is CASSTLLINQPQHF. The CDR3 region has the DNA TGTGCCAGTAGTACGCTACTAATCAATCAGCCCCAGCATTTT.

The chain couples TRBV28 to TRBJ2-1; 7 bases align to TRBD1. This CDR3 comprises 13 residues. The V and J ends lost 6 bases and 3 bases, in that order; junction bases with no gene match: 2. The germline CDR1 and CDR2 sequences are MDHEN and SYDVKM. This chain's CDR3 is CASSHRGYNEQFF. CDR3 DNA: TGTGCCAGCAGCCACAGGGGCTACAATGAGCAGTTCTTC.

The chain is built from TRBV30 and TRBJ1-1; D call uncertain. The ends were cut back, 2 bases at V and 1 base at J, with 8 bases in the middle. This CDR3 has 13 amino acids. Germline values: CDR1 GTSNPN, CDR2 SVGIG (reference sequence). CDR3 sequence: CAWSRDWNTEAFF. DNA for the CDR3: TGTGCCTGGAGTAGAGATTGGAACACTGAAGCTTTCTTT.

This clonotype was counted once. The chain combines TRBV6-5 with TRBJ2-2; 9 bases are shared with TRBD1. There are 15 residues in the CDR3. The trim removed 5 bases at V and 4 bases at J, leaving 5 bases unmatched. Germline V gene sequence: CDR1 MNHEY, CDR2 SVGAGI. CDR3 bases: TGTGCCAGCAGTGTGGGACAGGGATTCACCGGGGAGCTGTTTTTT. This translates into CASSVGQGFTGELFF.

The J gene is TRBJ2-2, the V gene TRBV6-2 or TRBV6-3; D is undetermined. The CDR3 covers 14 residues. The V end lost 5 bases, the J end lost 4 bases, and 11 bases lay between the germline ends. Looked up from germline, CDR1 is MNHEY and CDR2 is SVGEGT. The DNA for the CDR3 is TGTGCCAGCAGTAACTTTCCAAGCACCGGGGAGCTGTTTTTT. As protein: CASSNFPSTGELFF.

This chain connects TRBV5-4 to TRBJ1-1, with unresolved D. Trimming shortened V by 2 bases and J by 1 base, and 15 bases separated the two germline ends. The CDR3 contains 16 residues. CDR1 and CDR2 (germline): SGHNT, YYREEE (reference sequence). The CDR3 loop reads CASSFGLLGSNTEAFF. The CDR3 nucleotides read TGTGCCAGCAGCTTCGGCCTTCTCGGCTCGAACACTGAAGCTTTCTTT.

The chain combines TRBV20-1 with TRBJ1-1; D unresolved. V was clipped by 5 bases and J by 4 bases, with 14 bases between them. The germline V gene has CDR1 DFQATT and CDR2 SNEGSKA (reference sequence). The CDR3 is 13 amino acids. CDR3 protein: CSALITAGTEAFF. The CDR3 coding sequence is TGCAGTGCTTTGATCACTGCGGGCACTGAAGCTTTCTTT.

V usage is TRBV27 and J usage is TRBJ2-7; tentative D call: TRBD2 (5 bases). Trimming took 4 bases from V and 3 from J, leaving 13 bases between them. CDR1 MNHEY and CDR2 SMNVEV come from the germline V gene (reference sequence). The CDR3 covers 14 residues. This CDR3 reads CASSSFGDGYEQYF. The DNA for the CDR3 is TGTGCCAGCAGTTCGTTCGGGGATGGCTACGAGCAGTACTTC.

This clonotype appeared a single time. The gene calls are TRBV7-2 and TRBJ2-1, with unresolved D. V lost 5 bases and J lost 5, with 19 bases in between. From germline, CDR1 is SGHTA and CDR2 FQGNSA. CDR3 length: 16 residues. The CDR3 region is CASSHLVANLNNEQFF. The CDR3 coding sequence is TGTGCCAGCAGCCACTTAGTTGCAAATTTAAACAATGAGCAGTTCTTC.

The chain links TRBV25-1 to TRBJ1-4; a possible D gene is TRBD1 (5 bases). This CDR3 spans 16 amino acids. Trimming pared 3 bases from V and 2 bases from J, leaving 13 bases between. Per the germline V gene, CDR1 is MGHDK and CDR2 is SYGVNS. CDR3 region: CASSESMGPTNEKLFF. CDR3 DNA sequence: TGTGCCAGCAGTGAGTCGATGGGGCCTACTAATGAAAAACTGTTTTTT.

The chain carries TRBV10-3 and TRBJ2-7, with 9 nucleotides matching TRBD1. The V gene's germline CDR1 is ENHRY and CDR2 SYGVKD. CDR3 length: 14 amino acids. The ends lost 4 bases at V and 4 bases at J; junction bases unmatched: 5. The CDR3 DNA is TGTGCCATCAGTGTGGGAGACAGGGGGTACGAGCAGTACTTC. This translates into CAISVGDRGYEQYF.

The CDR3 loop reads CASSFSDVKDTQYF. The DNA of the CDR3 is TGTGCCAGCAGCTTCTCGGACGTTAAAGATACGCAGTATTTT. The chain recombines TRBV7-9 with TRBJ2-3; unclear D gene. Germline V gene sequence: CDR1 SEHNR, CDR2 FQNEAQ (reference sequence). Trimming stripped 3 bases from V and 5 bases from J, with 12 bases between. The CDR3 is made up of 14 amino acids.

The chain has TRBV25-1 and TRBJ1-2, with 7 positions matching TRBD1. The CDR3 covers 21 residues. After removal of 0 bases from V and 5 bases from J, the junction contained 24 bases not matched to a gene. Germline V gene lookup returns CDR1 MGHDK and CDR2 SYGVNS. CDR3 DNA: TGTGCCAGCAGTGAATATTTCCCAACGCATTCGCCAGGACAGGATTTGTATGGCTACACCTTC. It encodes CASSEYFPTHSPGQDLYGYTF.

The chain is built from TRBV12-3 or TRBV12-4 and TRBJ2-5; tentatively, D is TRBD2 (5 bases). The CDR3 loop spans 14 amino acids. V was cut by 6 bases and J by 5 bases, with 16 bases left in between. The CDR3 coding sequence is TGTGCCAGCAGCCAAGGGCCTAGCAGCGAGACCCAGTACTTC. It is translated as CASSQGPSSETQYF.

J is TRBJ2-3 and V is TRBV3-1; a weak D match, TRBD2 (5 bases). This CDR3 contains 15 residues. Germline CDR1 LGHDT, CDR2 YNNKEL (reference sequence). V was clipped by 1 base and J by 6 bases, with 14 bases between them. CDR3 residues: CASSQAGSERDTQYF. In nucleotides, the CDR3 is TGTGCCAGCAGCCAAGCGGGGAGCGAGAGGGATACGCAGTATTTT.

J is TRBJ1-1 and V is TRBV29-1; TRBD1 agrees at 7 bases. The length of the CDR3 is 12 residues. Trimming cost V 4 bases and J 3 bases; bases outside gene matches: 2. Germline CDR1 SQVTM, CDR2 ANQGSEA. CDR3 coding DNA: TGCAGCGTTGGGGACAGTTACACTGAAGCTTTCTTT. Translating gives CSVGDSYTEAFF.

The rearrangement joins TRBV28 to TRBJ2-1, with TRBD2 matching over 8 bases. This CDR3 spans 22 amino acids. Trimming cost V 6 bases and J 5 bases; bases outside gene matches: 30. The germline V gene has CDR1 MDHEN and CDR2 SYDVKM. CDR3 residues: CASSSAPGRRSGSYRVDNEQFF. The CDR3, as DNA: TGTGCCAGCAGCTCCGCTCCAGGGAGGCGAAGCGGGAGCTATCGAGTCGACAATGAGCAGTTCTTC.

The chain uses TRBV11-2 and TRBJ2-1; D is unresolved. V lost 2 bases, J lost 6 bases, and 8 bases lay in between. CDR3 length equals 13 residues. Looked up from germline, CDR1 is SGHAT and CDR2 is FQNNGV. The CDR3 DNA follows: TGTGCCAGCAGCTTATTTAGTATCAATGAGCAGTTCTTC. Its translation: CASSLFSINEQFF.

This chain links TRBV10-3 with TRBJ2-5; possibly TRBD1 for D (5 bases). Deletions cut 3 bases from V and 9 bases from J, with 17 bases between. Germline CDR1 and CDR2: ENHRY and SYGVKD. The CDR3 is made up of 14 amino acids. In nucleotides, the CDR3 is TGTGCCATCAGTGACGGACACGCCGAGTTGCCCCAGTACTTC. It codes for CAISDGHAELPQYF.

The gene calls are TRBV11-2 and TRBJ2-3, with 16 bases lining up with TRBD2. Trimming cost V 3 bases and J 4 bases; bases outside gene matches: 4. The CDR3 totals 17 residues. The V gene's germline CDR1 is SGHAT and CDR2 FQNNGV. The CDR3 protein is CASSLGLAGGPADTQYF. The CDR3 DNA reads as TGTGCCAGCAGCTTGGGACTAGCGGGGGGGCCCGCAGATACGCAGTATTTT.

The J gene is TRBJ2-5, the V gene TRBV4-1; D might be TRBD2 (6 bases). Germline V gene sequence: CDR1 MGHRA, CDR2 YSYEKL. The V end lost 0 bases, the J end lost 1 base, and 6 bases lay between the germline ends. The CDR3 has 14 amino acids. CDR3 in DNA: TGCGCCAGCAGCCAAGAGGGAGGCCAAGAGACCCAGTACTTC. Translating gives CASSQEGGQETQYF.

This clonotype was detected only once. V usage is TRBV20-1 and J usage is TRBJ2-7; 8 positions agree with TRBD2. Trimming removed 1 base from V and 3 bases from J; junction bases left unmatched: 11. The V gene's germline CDR1 is DFQATT and CDR2 SNEGSKA (reference sequence). The CDR3 covers 16 residues. CDR3 sequence: CSARGDKVAGHYEQYF. For the CDR3, the DNA is TGCAGTGCTAGAGGAGACAAGGTAGCGGGACACTACGAGCAGTACTTC.

This clonotype appeared a single time. The gene calls are TRBV27 and TRBJ2-1; D gene ambiguous. V was clipped by 2 bases and J by 2 bases, with 7 bases between them. Germline loops: CDR1 MNHEY, CDR2 SMNVEV (reference sequence). This CDR3 is 14 amino acids long. CDR3 nucleotide sequence: TGTGCCAGCAGTTTAGCTACCCCCTACAATGAGCAGTTCTTC. It codes for CASSLATPYNEQFF.